This TCR beta chain was captured in a study of CD8 T cells in ankylosing spondylitis. Generation of TCR beta libraries employed quantitative 5'-RACE incorporating molecular barcodes. Via MiXCR, TCRdb re-called the 5' RACE reads, giving one row per CDR3 protein. Among 250,000 to 300,000 distinct CDR3 sequences listed, 20% were seen once. Trimming stripped 2 bases from V and 0 bases from J, with 9 bases between. This CDR3 is 15 amino acids long. Looked up from germline, CDR1 is MNHNS and CDR2 is SASEGT. Notes on the study in general: There was a TCR beta motif, made of eight highly homologous variants, that appeared characteristic of ankylosing spondylitis blood. Prior literature has documented some motif variants in synovial fluid and blood from reactive arthritis. Disease-linked clones reportedly showed significant enrichment in matched ankylosing spondylitis synovial fluid.

There are many counts of this clonotype. Its cognate antigen is unknown. Specimen: blood, either unsorted or a sorted T cell fraction (not recorded which). This chain joins TRBV6-1 and TRBJ2-3; D may be TRBD2 (5 bases). The clonotype originates from a male donor with ankylosing spondylitis or in good health (not recorded which). The DNA of the CDR3 is TGTGCCAGCAGTGAAACGCGGGCGAGCACAGATACGCAGTATTTT. Its translation: CASSETRASTDTQYF.